This T cell receptor (beta chain) was retrieved from a study of blood T cell repertoires in COVID-19. About the study: Whether acute or convalescent, the COVID-19 samples came from the United States, Italy and Spain.

Under the authors' procedure: Estimated nucleated cell counts came from reference gene primer amplification. Here immunoSEQ multiplex PCR was the method, and the copy in TCRdb shows in-frame clones only, minus some. V and J calls and clone size are those listed in that table; D and trimming were worked out from the DNA. The sample records 200,000 to 300,000 clones, 65% to 90% being singletons. Participants were aged roughly 18 to 95 years, lived in 20 to 30 US areas, and enrolled virtually. Participants had their cohort set by participant-reported clinical history. Looked up from germline, CDR1 is SGHTA and CDR2 is FQGNSA. V lost 5 bases, J lost 4 bases, and 9 bases stayed unmatched. The CDR3 is 15 amino acids.

The sequenced sample consisted of PBMCs or T cells enriched from blood (not recorded which). The TCR originated in a woman in her fifties or sixties with acute COVID-19. The chain employs TRBV7-2 and TRBJ1-2, with 8 positions matching TRBD1. The CDR3 sequence is CASSPWTGSVYGYTF. In DNA form, the CDR3 reads TGTGCCAGCAGCCCTTGGACAGGGTCCGTCTATGGCTACACCTTC.